Reported below is one TCR beta chain. The sample is drawn from a study of technical replicates of blood from several donors. This table comes from immunoSEQ multiplex PCR, and its TCRdb copy is limited to in-frame clones, with some not included. The repertoire holds around 58,000 clones, with roughly 89% as singletons. The CDR3 is made up of 14 amino acids. Germline V CDR1 and CDR2: SNHLY, FYNNEI. J lost 1 base, V lost 7 bases, and 4 bases had no gene match. The clonotype originates from a human donor in good health. Some clones in this sample may be carry-over from other donors' samples. The chain joins TRBV2 to TRBJ1-5; 7 bases fit TRBD1. The sample taken for sequencing was PBMCs. CDR3 in amino acids: CASNRGGSNQPQHF. The CDR3 DNA is TGTGCCAGCAACAGGGGCGGAAGCAATCAGCCCCAGCATTTT. The full variable domain, its missing parts supplied by reference TRBV2 and TRBJ1-5, is EPEVTQTPSHQVTQMGQEVILRCVPISNHLYFYWYRQILGQKVEFLVSFYNNEISEKSEIFDDQFSVERPDGSNFTLKIRSTKLEDSAMYFCASNRGGSNQPQHFGDGTRLSIL.